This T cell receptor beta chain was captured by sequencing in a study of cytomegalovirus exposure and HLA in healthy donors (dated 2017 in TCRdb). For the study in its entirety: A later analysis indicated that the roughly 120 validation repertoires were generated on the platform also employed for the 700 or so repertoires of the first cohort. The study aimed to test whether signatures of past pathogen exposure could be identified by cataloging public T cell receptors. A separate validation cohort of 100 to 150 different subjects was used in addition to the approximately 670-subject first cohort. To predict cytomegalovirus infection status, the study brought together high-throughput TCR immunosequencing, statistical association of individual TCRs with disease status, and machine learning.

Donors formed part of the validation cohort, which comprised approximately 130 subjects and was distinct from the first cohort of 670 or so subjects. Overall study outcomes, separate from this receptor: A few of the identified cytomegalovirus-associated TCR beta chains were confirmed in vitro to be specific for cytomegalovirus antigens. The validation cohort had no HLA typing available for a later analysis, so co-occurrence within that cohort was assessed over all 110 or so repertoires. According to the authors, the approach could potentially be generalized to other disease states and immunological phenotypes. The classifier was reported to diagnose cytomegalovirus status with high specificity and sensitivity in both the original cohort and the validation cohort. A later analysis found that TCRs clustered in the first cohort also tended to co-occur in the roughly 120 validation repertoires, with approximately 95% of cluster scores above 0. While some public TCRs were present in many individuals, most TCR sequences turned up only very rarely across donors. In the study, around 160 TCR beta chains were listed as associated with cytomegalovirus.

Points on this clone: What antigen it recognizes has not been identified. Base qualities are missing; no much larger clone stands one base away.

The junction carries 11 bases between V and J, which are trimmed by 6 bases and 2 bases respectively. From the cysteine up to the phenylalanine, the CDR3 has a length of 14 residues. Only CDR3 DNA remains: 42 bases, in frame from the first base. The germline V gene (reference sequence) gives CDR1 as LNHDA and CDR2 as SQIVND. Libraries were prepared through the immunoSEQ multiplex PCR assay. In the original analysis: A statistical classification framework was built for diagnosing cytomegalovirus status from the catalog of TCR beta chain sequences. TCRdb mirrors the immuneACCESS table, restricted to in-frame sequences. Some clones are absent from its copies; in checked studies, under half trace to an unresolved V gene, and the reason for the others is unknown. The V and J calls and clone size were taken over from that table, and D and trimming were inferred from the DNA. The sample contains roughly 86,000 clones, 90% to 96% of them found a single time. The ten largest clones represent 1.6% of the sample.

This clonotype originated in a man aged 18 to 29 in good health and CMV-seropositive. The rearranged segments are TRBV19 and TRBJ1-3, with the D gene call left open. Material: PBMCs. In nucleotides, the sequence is TGTGCCAGTAGGCCGTCGGGAACTGGAAACACCATATATTTT. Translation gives CASRPSGTGNTIYF.